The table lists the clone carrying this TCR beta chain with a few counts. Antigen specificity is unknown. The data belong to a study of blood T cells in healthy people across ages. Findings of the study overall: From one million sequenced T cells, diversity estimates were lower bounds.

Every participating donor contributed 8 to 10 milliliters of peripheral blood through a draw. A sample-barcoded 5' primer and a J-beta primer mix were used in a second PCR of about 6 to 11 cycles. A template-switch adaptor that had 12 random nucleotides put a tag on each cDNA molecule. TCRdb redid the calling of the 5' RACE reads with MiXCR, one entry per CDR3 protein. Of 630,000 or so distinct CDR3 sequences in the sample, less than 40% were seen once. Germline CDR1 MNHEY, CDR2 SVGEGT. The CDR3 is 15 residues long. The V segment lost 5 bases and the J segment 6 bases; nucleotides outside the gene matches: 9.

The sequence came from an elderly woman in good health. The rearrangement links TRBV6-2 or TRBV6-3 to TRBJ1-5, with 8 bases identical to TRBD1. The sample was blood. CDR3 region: CASSITGGLRQPQHF. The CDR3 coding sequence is TGTGCCAGCAGTATAACAGGGGGACTACGTCAGCCCCAGCATTTT.